The 20 T cell receptor beta chains given below trace back to one sample, sequenced in a study of blood T cell repertoires in COVID-19. Here immunoSEQ multiplex PCR was the method, and the copy in TCRdb shows in-frame clones only, minus some. The sample yields about 140,000 clones, over 75% seen once. The sample taken for sequencing was PBMCs or T cells enriched from blood (not recorded which). These TCRs come from a woman in her forties or fifties who had recovered from COVID-19.

This clone was seen a handful of times. The chain is built from TRBV27 and TRBJ2-7, with 7 bases lining up with TRBD2. This CDR3 is 13 amino acids long. Germline values: CDR1 MNHEY, CDR2 SMNVEV (reference sequence). V was pared by 8 bases and J by 3 bases, with 7 bases of the junction left unmatched. The CDR3 DNA reads TGTGCCAGCCGACAGACGGGAGGCTACGAGCAGTACTTC. It codes for CASRQTGGYEQYF.

V is TRBV30 and J is TRBJ1-1; the D gene is possibly TRBD1 (5 bases). The CDR3 consists of 14 residues. Germline lookup yields CDR1 GTSNPN and CDR2 SVGIG (reference sequence). With 0 bases removed from V and 3 bases from J, the gap between germline ends came to 11 bases. CDR3 loop: CAWSVRRADTEAFF. The CDR3 coding sequence is TGTGCCTGGAGTGTACGCAGGGCGGACACTGAAGCTTTCTTT.

This rearrangement joins TRBV28 to TRBJ1-2; 10 positions agree with TRBD1. Germline CDR1 reads MDHEN; CDR2 reads SYDVKM. The CDR3 sequence is 17 residues long. Germline trimming cut 3 bases from V and 5 bases from J; bases unmatched to any gene: 12. The chain's CDR3 is CASSLPGHRDRGYGYTF. CDR3 bases: TGTGCCAGCAGTTTGCCCGGACACCGGGACAGGGGTTATGGCTACACCTTC.

V is TRBV6-2 or TRBV6-3 and J is TRBJ1-5; weak D call: TRBD1 (5 bases). This CDR3 is 14 amino acids long. Germline V gene lookup returns CDR1 MNHEY and CDR2 SVGEGT. With 6 bases removed from V and 1 base from J, the gap between germline ends came to 10 bases. This CDR3 is CASSRVASNQPQHF. The CDR3 region has the DNA TGTGCCAGCAGCAGGGTAGCGAGCAATCAGCCCCAGCATTTT.

This clone has more than one count but fewer than ten. The chain is built from TRBV19 and TRBJ1-5; tentatively, D is TRBD1 (5 bases). CDR3 length: 12 amino acids. The germline V gene encodes CDR1 LNHDA and CDR2 SQIVND (reference sequence). Trimming shortened V by 10 bases and J by 4 bases, and 11 bases separated the two germline ends. CDR3 amino acids: CATRGGNQPQHF. CDR3 DNA sequence: TGTGCCACCCGGGGGGGGAATCAGCCCCAGCATTTT.

The genes are TRBV4-1 and TRBJ2-3; 11 nucleotides match TRBD2. Unmatched junction bases numbered 4, after V lost 2 bases and J lost 0 bases. CDR1 and CDR2 from the germline V gene are MGHRA and YSYEKL. The CDR3 has 17 residues. The CDR3 DNA reads TGCGCCAGCAGCCAAATGGGACTAGCGGCTAGCACAGATACGCAGTATTTT. This gives the protein CASSQMGLAASTDTQYF.

This clone was seen once. This chain connects TRBV4-2 to TRBJ1-5; D is ambiguous. CDR1 is LGHNA, CDR2 YNFKEQ, per germline. The CDR3 contains 13 residues. The V gene lost 5 bases and the J gene lost 5 bases, with 10 bases spanning the gap. This CDR3 is CASSTERHQPQHF. DNA for the CDR3: TGTGCCAGCAGCACGGAGAGGCATCAGCCCCAGCATTTT.

The chain employs TRBV19 and TRBJ1-2; 9 positions match TRBD1. The CDR3 length is 16 residues. The trim removed 1 base at V and 4 bases at J, leaving 7 bases unmatched. The germline V gene has CDR1 LNHDA and CDR2 SQIVND (reference sequence). CDR3 in amino acids: CASSIGWDRVIYGYTF. The CDR3 bases are TGTGCCAGTAGTATAGGCTGGGACAGGGTCATCTATGGCTACACCTTC.

The chain employs TRBV4-1 and TRBJ1-1; D remains unclear. V shed 0 bases and J shed 1 base, with 9 bases lying between them. The CDR3 contains 15 residues. Germline CDR1 and CDR2: MGHRA and YSYEKL. CDR3 nucleotides: TGCGCCAGCAGCCAAGATCTGAGGCAGAACACTGAAGCTTTCTTT. This translates into CASSQDLRQNTEAFF.

J is TRBJ2-1 and V is TRBV10-3, with D perhaps TRBD2 (5 bases). The V gene's germline CDR1 is ENHRY and CDR2 SYGVKD. V lost 0 bases and J lost 10, with 19 bases in between. This CDR3 spans 16 amino acids. In DNA form, the CDR3 reads TGTGCCATCAGTGAGTCGAGGCGGGTCTTGGGCGACGAGCAGTTCTTC. Its protein is CAISESRRVLGDEQFF.

V is TRBV5-1 and J is TRBJ2-5; 8 bases map to TRBD1. Germline values: CDR1 SGHRS, CDR2 YFSETQ. The J segment lost 2 bases and the V segment lost 3 bases, leaving 9 bases of the junction unmatched. The CDR3 is made up of 16 amino acids. CDR3 loop: CASSSGPHRGQETQYF. As DNA, the CDR3 is TGCGCCAGCAGCTCCGGACCACACAGGGGGCAAGAGACCCAGTACTTC.

The chain is built from TRBV19 and TRBJ1-2, with D tentatively TRBD1 (5 bases). In germline, CDR1 is LNHDA, CDR2 SQIVND (reference sequence). V was clipped by 0 bases and J by 8 bases, with 13 bases between them. The CDR3 is 14 residues long. The CDR3 loop is CASSIDRRVRGYTF. DNA of the CDR3: TGTGCCAGTAGTATAGATCGCAGGGTACGGGGCTACACCTTC.

This clone was recorded a few times. This rearrangement joins TRBV28 to TRBJ2-7, with 10 bases that match TRBD2. The germline CDR1 and CDR2 sequences are MDHEN and SYDVKM. This CDR3 contains 15 residues. With V trimmed by 1 base and J by 5 bases, 5 bases remained unmatched. The CDR3 DNA sequence: TGTGCCAGCAGTTTATTTAGCGGGAGGACGGACGAGCAGTACTTC. This gives the protein CASSLFSGRTDEQYF. The full variable domain, completed using reference TRBV28 and TRBJ2-7, is DVKVTQSSRYLVKRTGEKVFLECVQDMDHENMFWYRQDPGLGLRLIYFSYDVKMKEKGDIPEGYSVSREKKERFSLILESASTNQTSMYLCASSLFSGRTDEQYFGPGTRLTVT.

V is TRBV6-5 and J is TRBJ1-2; 8 bases align to TRBD1. The ends lost 6 bases at V and 9 bases at J; junction bases unmatched: 9. CDR3 length: 13 amino acids. The germline V gene encodes CDR1 MNHEY and CDR2 SVGAGI. The CDR3 DNA reads as TGTGCCAGCAGGAGTCAGGGGGCGGTTAGCTACACCTTC. Protein: CASRSQGAVSYTF.

The chain joins TRBV6-1 to TRBJ2-7; D is undetermined. Looked up from germline, CDR1 is MNHNS and CDR2 is SASEGT. The V and J ends lost 2 bases and 5 bases respectively, with 4 bases between them. CDR3 size: 11 residues. The CDR3 region is CASSEQDEQYF. The DNA for the CDR3 is TGTGCCAGCAGTGAACAGGACGAGCAGTACTTC.

The genes are TRBV24-1 and TRBJ2-7; the D gene is possibly TRBD2 (6 bases). From germline, CDR1 is KGHDR and CDR2 SFDVKD. V was trimmed by 4 bases and J by 5 bases, leaving 17 bases between them. CDR3 size: 15 residues. The CDR3 reads CATSDIRGGIDEQYF. The CDR3 DNA sequence: TGTGCCACCAGTGACATTAGAGGAGGGATCGACGAGCAGTACTTC.

The genes are TRBV14 and TRBJ1-1, with D perhaps TRBD1 (5 bases). The CDR3 has 14 amino acids. Germline V gene data show CDR1 as SGHDN and CDR2 as FVKESK. Trimming removed 1 base at V and 3 bases at J, with 9 bases between. In DNA form, the CDR3 reads TGTGCCAGCAGCCAAGTGGGGCCGTACACTGAAGCTTTCTTT. This codes for CASSQVGPYTEAFF.

CDR3 region: CASGRTQTGGQPQHF. The CDR3 nucleotides are TGTGCCAGTGGCCGAACGCAAACAGGGGGGCAGCCCCAGCATTTT. This chain connects TRBV19 to TRBJ1-5; 8 bases map to TRBD1. This CDR3 spans 15 amino acids. Germline CDR1 reads LNHDA; CDR2 reads SQIVND (reference sequence). Trimming at V came to 8 bases and at J to 7 bases, leaving 13 bases not matched to a gene.

This clone occurred once. V is TRBV28 and J is TRBJ2-2, with TRBD2 matching over 7 bases. Trimming cost V 10 bases and J 5 bases; bases outside gene matches: 19. This CDR3 has 17 residues. Germline loops: CDR1 MDHEN, CDR2 SYDVKM. The CDR3 nucleotides read TGTGCCACCAGAACCTCCAGGGAGGGAGGTCGAACCGGGGAGCTGTTTTTT. This sequence encodes CATRTSREGGRTGELFF.

This chain uses TRBV19 with TRBJ1-2; possibly TRBD1 for D (5 bases). The V and J ends lost 7 bases and 2 bases respectively, with 11 bases between them. Germline assignment: CDR1 LNHDA and CDR2 SQIVND (reference sequence). The CDR3 loop spans 13 amino acids. The DNA of the CDR3 is TGTGCCAGTAACGGGGGAGGAAACTATGGCTACACCTTC. This gives the protein CASNGGGNYGYTF.